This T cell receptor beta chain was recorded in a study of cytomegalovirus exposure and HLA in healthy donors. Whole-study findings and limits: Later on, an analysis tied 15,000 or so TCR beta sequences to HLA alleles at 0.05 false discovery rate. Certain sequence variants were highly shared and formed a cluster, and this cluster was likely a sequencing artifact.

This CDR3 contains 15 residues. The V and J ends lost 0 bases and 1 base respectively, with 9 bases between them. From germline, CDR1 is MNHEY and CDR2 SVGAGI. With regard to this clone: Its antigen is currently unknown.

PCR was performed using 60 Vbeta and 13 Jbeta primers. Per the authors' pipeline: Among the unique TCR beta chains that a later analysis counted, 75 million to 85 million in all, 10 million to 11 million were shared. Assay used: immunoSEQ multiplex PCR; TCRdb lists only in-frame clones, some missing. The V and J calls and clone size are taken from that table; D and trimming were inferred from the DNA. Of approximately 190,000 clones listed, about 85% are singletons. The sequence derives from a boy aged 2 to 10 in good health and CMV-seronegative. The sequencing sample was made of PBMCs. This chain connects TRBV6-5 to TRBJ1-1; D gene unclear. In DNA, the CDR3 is TGTGCCAGCAGTTACTCGATCACGGGGAACACTGAAGCTTTCTTT. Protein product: CASSYSITGNTEAFF.